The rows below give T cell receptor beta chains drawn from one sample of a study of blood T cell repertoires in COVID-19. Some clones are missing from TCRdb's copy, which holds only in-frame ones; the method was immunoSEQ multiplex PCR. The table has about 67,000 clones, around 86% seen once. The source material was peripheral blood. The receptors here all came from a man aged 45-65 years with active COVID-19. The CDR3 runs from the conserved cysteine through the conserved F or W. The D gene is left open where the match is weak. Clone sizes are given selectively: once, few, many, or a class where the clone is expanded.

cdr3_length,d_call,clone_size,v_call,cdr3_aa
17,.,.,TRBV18,CASSPPREKTYNSPLHF
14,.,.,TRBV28,CASIPIGALPEAFF
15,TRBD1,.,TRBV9,CASSGGTAGSYEQYF
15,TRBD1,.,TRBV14,CASSQATGFGETQYF
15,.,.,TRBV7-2,CASSLFGPGDYGYTF
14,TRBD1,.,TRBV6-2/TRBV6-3,CASSLRGLRQPQHF
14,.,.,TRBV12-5,CASGLTGLAGEAFF
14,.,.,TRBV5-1,CASSSTSTTDTQYF
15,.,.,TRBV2,CASRPDRLSYNEQFF
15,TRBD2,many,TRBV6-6,CASMWSSGVYNEQFF
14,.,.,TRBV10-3,CATQSPGSGETQYF
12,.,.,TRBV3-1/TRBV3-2,CASSQGEAKLFF
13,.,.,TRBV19,CASSIFGYNEQFF
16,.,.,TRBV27,CASSLQPGVSYNEQFF
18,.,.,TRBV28,CASSLFGGGAASGNTIYF
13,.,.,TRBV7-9,CASSSGQSSEAFF
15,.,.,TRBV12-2,CASRLGDRGSYEQYF
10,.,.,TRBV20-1,CSALYNEQFF
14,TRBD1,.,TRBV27,CASKIPGTVHGYTF
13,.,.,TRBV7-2,CASSHRSNYGYTF
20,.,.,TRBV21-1,CASSRQVSGKKTASSDEQYF
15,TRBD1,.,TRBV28,CASSFNTGGGRGYTF
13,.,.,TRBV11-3,CASSLARRNEQYF
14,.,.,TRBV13,CASSLGTVYNEQFF
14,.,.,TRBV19,CASTTTGGNSPLHF
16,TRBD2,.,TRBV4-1,CASSQEPGTSSYEQYF
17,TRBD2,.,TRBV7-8,CASSLVQAGELYNEQFF
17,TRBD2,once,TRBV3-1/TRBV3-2,CASSQDSGRAGTGELFF